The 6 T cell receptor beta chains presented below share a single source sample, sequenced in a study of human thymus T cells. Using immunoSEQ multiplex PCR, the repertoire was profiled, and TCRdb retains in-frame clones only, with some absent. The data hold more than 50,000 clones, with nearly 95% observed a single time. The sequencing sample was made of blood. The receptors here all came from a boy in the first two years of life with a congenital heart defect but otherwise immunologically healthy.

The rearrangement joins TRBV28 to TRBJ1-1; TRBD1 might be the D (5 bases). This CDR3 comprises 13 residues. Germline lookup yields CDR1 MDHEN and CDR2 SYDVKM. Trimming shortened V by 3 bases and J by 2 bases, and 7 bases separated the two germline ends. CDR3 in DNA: TGTGCCAGCAGTTTCAGGGAAAACACTGAAGCTTTCTTT. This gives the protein CASSFRENTEAFF.

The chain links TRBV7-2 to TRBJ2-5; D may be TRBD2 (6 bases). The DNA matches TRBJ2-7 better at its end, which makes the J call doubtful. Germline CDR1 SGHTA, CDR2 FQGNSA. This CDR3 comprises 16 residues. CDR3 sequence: CASSLELARSSYEQYF. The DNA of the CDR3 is TGTGCCAGCAGCTTAGAGCTAGCGAGGAGCTCCTACGAGCAGTACTTC.

CDR3 amino acids: CASLRTGPYTGELFF. The CDR3, as DNA: TGTGCCAGCTTAAGGACAGGGCCTTACACCGGGGAGCTGTTTTTT. The rearrangement links TRBV2 to TRBJ2-2, with 8 positions matching TRBD1. The CDR3 is made up of 15 amino acids. The germline V gene has CDR1 SNHLY and CDR2 FYNNEI. The ends lost 8 bases at V and 3 bases at J; junction bases unmatched: 8.

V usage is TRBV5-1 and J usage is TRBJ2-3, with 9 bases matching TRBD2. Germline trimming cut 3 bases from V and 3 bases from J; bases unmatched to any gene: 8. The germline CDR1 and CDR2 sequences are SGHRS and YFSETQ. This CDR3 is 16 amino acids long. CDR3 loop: CASSWRTSVRTDTQYF. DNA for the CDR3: TGCGCCAGCAGCTGGAGGACTAGCGTAAGGACAGATACGCAGTATTTT.

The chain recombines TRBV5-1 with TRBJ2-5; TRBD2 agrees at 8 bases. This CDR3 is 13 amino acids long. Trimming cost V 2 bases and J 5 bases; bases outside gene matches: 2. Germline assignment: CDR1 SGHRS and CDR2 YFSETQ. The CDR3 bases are TGCGCCAGCAGCTTAGCGGGAGCGGAGACCCAGTACTTC. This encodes CASSLAGAETQYF.

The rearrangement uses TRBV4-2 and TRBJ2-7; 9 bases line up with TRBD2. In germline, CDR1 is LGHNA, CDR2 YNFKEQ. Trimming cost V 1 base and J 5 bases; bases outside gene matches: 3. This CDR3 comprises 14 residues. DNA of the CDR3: TGTGCCAGCAGCCAAGCTAGGACTAGCGACGAGCAGTACTTC. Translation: CASSQARTSDEQYF.